The sequence of this T cell receptor beta chain was determined in a study of cytomegalovirus exposure and HLA in healthy donors. Notes on the study in general: Differences between HLA loci emerged in a later analysis of TCR association rates, with DRB1 most and HLA-C fewest. A link between a missense DCLRE1C variant and TCR beta V- and J-gene trimming emerged from a later analysis.

It was with 60 Vbeta and 13 Jbeta primers that the PCR ran. Authors' data handling: As a later analysis found, there were 60 million to 90 million unique TCR beta chains, of which around 10 million were shared. The method was immunoSEQ multiplex PCR; TCRdb's version includes in-frame clones alone and lacks a portion of them. The DNA was the basis for D and trimming; V, J and clone size are from that table. Of about 160,000 clones detected, approximately 78% appear once; the ten largest clones hold approximately 0.78%. Each donor was nominally healthy when sampled (though unrecorded immune exposures were likely). Trimming removed 3 bases at V and 2 bases at J, with 8 bases between. The CDR3 extends over 13 amino acids. Germline V gene lookup returns CDR1 SGHNT and CDR2 YYREEE (reference sequence). This clone appeared a few times. Its matching antigen is unknown.

Sequencing used PBMCs. The chain links TRBV5-4 to TRBJ1-2; D is undetermined. The TCR originated in a woman aged 18-30 years in good health and CMV-seronegative. The CDR3 bases are TGTGCCAGCAGCTCAACAGTGAACTATGGCTACACCTTC. Its protein is CASSSTVNYGYTF. The whole variable domain, remainder taken from reference TRBV5-4 and TRBJ1-2, is ETGVTQSPTHLIKTRGQQVTLRCSSQSGHNTVSWYQQALGQGPQFIFQYYREEENGRGNFPPRFSGLQFPNYSSELNVNALELDDSALYLCASSSTVNYGYTFGSGTRLTVV.